The 7 T cell receptor beta chains reported below all come from one sample, sequenced in a study of shared clonotypes between healthy human individuals. Using immunoSEQ multiplex PCR, the repertoire was profiled, and TCRdb retains in-frame clones only, with some absent. The sample holds hundreds of thousands of clones; about 96% are singletons and the top ten take 0.095% to 0.13%. As defined, naive CD8 cells were CD45RO-negative and positively selected for CCR7, with terminally differentiated effector memory CD45RA+ cells excluded. Sequenced material: naive CD8+ T cells sorted from blood. These receptors were taken from a woman under 40 in good health.

The V gene is TRBV21-1, the J gene TRBJ2-7; TRBD1 is taken as the D call from the table, unchecked against the DNA. TRBV21-1 is labeled a pseudogene. This CDR3 spans 15 amino acids. CDR3 amino acids: CASSIKTGGPYEQYF. The CDR3 DNA is TGTGCCAGCAGCATCAAGACAGGGGGCCCTTACGAGCAGTACTTC.

The chain joins TRBV7-2 to TRBJ2-1; D ambiguous. The CDR3 has 14 residues. Germline-derived CDR1 and CDR2 are SGHTA and FQGNSA. Trimming cost V 2 bases and J 5 bases, with 10 bases left between them. The CDR3 nucleotides are TGTGCCAGCAGCTTAATTGCAGGTAACAATGAGCAGTTCTTC. Its protein is CASSLIAGNNEQFF.

The chain recombines TRBV4-1 with TRBJ2-2; D is ambiguous. V lost 5 bases and J 7 bases, leaving 11 bases between the germline ends. CDR1 and CDR2 (germline): MGHRA, YSYEKL. The CDR3 length is 13 residues. CDR3: CASSYGVGGELFF. The CDR3 nucleotides are TGCGCCAGCAGCTACGGAGTGGGCGGGGAGCTGTTTTTT.

The chain recombines TRBV28 with TRBJ1-5; TRBD1 is a possible D gene (5 bases). V was clipped by 2 bases and J by 4 bases, with 18 bases between them. From germline, CDR1 is MDHEN and CDR2 SYDVKM. This CDR3 has 17 amino acids. The CDR3 protein is CASSLVFGQGNNQPQHF. Written as DNA, the CDR3 is TGTGCCAGCAGTTTAGTGTTTGGGCAGGGCAATAATCAGCCCCAGCATTTT.

This rearrangement joins TRBV21-1 to TRBJ2-3; the DNA was not used to check the table's D call, TRBD2. TRBV21-1 is termed a pseudogene. There are 22 residues in the CDR3. The DNA of the CDR3 is TGTGCCAGCAGCAATTTAATTCTCGGGACAGGGGAAAATAGCGGGAGCTCAGATACGCAGTATTTT. Translating it yields CASSNLILGTGENSGSSDTQYF.

The genes are TRBV27 and TRBJ2-7, with 7 bases that match TRBD2. V shed 7 bases and J 2 bases; nucleotides not matched to a gene: 5. The CDR3 is made up of 13 amino acids. Germline V gives CDR1 MNHEY, CDR2 SMNVEV (reference sequence). The CDR3 sequence: CASTFAGAYEQYF. The DNA for the CDR3 is TGTGCCAGCACATTTGCGGGGGCCTACGAGCAGTACTTC.

The rearrangement links TRBV2 to TRBJ2-1; 8 positions match TRBD1. Germline V gene data show CDR1 as SNHLY and CDR2 as FYNNEI. The V segment lost 3 bases and the J segment 0 bases; nucleotides outside the gene matches: 1. CDR3 length equals 15 residues. CDR3 in amino acids: CASSEDRVSYNEQFF. The CDR3 DNA sequence: TGTGCCAGCAGTGAGGACAGGGTCTCCTACAATGAGCAGTTCTTC.